The 28 T cell receptor beta chains below were found in one sample sequenced in a study of T cells in Graves' hyperthyroidism and ophthalmopathy (dated by TCRdb to the late 2010s). Library construction relied on multiplex PCR. TCRdb lists the instrument as Illumina HiSeq 2000. Amplification of TCR beta CDR3 regions was carried out from RNA transcripts. A first-round RT-PCR of the TCR CDR3 used the HTBI primer set with the Qiagen OneStep RT-PCR kit. TCRdb redid the processing of the public reads, applying fastp at Q25 and MiXCR, and retained in-frame beta chains. For every CDR3 protein sequence, its rows merge into one entry that carries the most common genes and DNA. The sample data list 600,000 to 650,000 distinct CDR3 sequences, and around 16% of these were observed just once. The top ten clonotypes cover around 4% of the sample. Sequenced: blood. These receptors were obtained from a woman aged 25 to 39 with Graves' hyperthyroidism.

This clonotype was counted at least ten times. This rearrangement joins TRBV30 to TRBJ2-7, with TRBD1 identical over 10 bases. The CDR3 has 13 residues. The ends lost 4 bases at V and 5 bases at J; junction bases unmatched: 5. CDR1 and CDR2 from the germline V gene are GTSNPN and SVGIG (reference sequence). As DNA, the CDR3 is TGTGCCTGGACCACCGGGACAGGGGACGAGCAGTACTTC. It codes for CAWTTGTGDEQYF. Filled out from reference TRBV30 and TRBJ2-7, the complete variable domain reads SQTIHQWPATLVQPVGSPLSLECTVEGTSNPNLYWYRQAAGRGLQLLFYSVGIGQISSEVPQNLSASRPQDRQFILSSKKLLLSDSGFYLCAWTTGTGDEQYFGPGTRLTVT.

Remarks on this clonotype: A single base separates this from a much larger clone, so it may be a read error. The chain combines TRBV2 with TRBJ2-2, with D perhaps matching TRBD1 (6 bases). Trimming left V 6 bases short and J 8 bases short, with 16 bases between. CDR3 length: 14 amino acids. Germline values: CDR1 SNHLY, CDR2 FYNNEI. CDR3 amino acids: CASRRQVANGELFF. DNA for the CDR3: TGTGCCAGCAGGAGACAGGTTGCGAATGGGGAGCTGTTTTTT.

This clonotype has only a few counts. The V and J genes are TRBV15 and TRBJ2-7; TRBD2 matches at 9 bases. The CDR3 covers 15 residues. Germline V gives CDR1 LNHNV, CDR2 YYDKDF (reference sequence). The V segment lost 1 base and the J segment 2 bases; nucleotides outside the gene matches: 3. CDR3 bases: TGTGCCACCAGCAGAGGCCCTAGCGGGACCTACGAGCAGTACTTC. This encodes CATSRGPSGTYEQYF.

This clonotype has at least ten counts. V gene TRBV7-2 combines with J gene TRBJ2-5, with D unclear. The CDR3 consists of 12 residues. The germline V and J ends were trimmed by 2 bases and 5 bases, with 6 bases remaining between them. Looked up from germline, CDR1 is SGHTA and CDR2 is FQGNSA. CDR3 DNA sequence: TGTGCCAGCAGCTTACATAGGGAGACCCAGTACTTC. This sequence encodes CASSLHRETQYF.

Only a few counts were recorded for this clonotype. This sequence joins TRBV19 and TRBJ2-1; 7 bases map to TRBD2. The germline CDR1 and CDR2 sequences are LNHDA and SQIVND (reference sequence). The CDR3 is 15 amino acids. V shed 7 bases, J shed 6 bases, and the junction held 12 bases outside the gene matches. The CDR3 DNA follows: TGTGCCAGTAACCCTATATCGGGAGGACCCAATGAGCAGTTCTTC. It encodes CASNPISGGPNEQFF.

This clonotype came up many times. The rearrangement joins TRBV12-3 or TRBV12-4 to TRBJ1-6, with TRBD1 identical over 10 bases. Trimming at V came to 6 bases and at J to 5 bases, leaving 7 bases not matched to a gene. The CDR3 consists of 16 residues. The CDR3 spells CASSPGQGSHNSPLHF. CDR3 sequence (DNA): TGTGCCAGCAGCCCGGGACAGGGGAGTCATAATTCACCCCTCCACTTT.

The gene calls are TRBV25-1 and TRBJ2-7; 7 bases are shared with TRBD1. Germline lookup yields CDR1 MGHDK and CDR2 SYGVNS. The CDR3 has 15 amino acids. V trimming: 3 bases; J trimming: 0 bases; junction bases outside the gene matches: 5. The chain's CDR3 is CASSETTGNSYEQYF. Written as DNA, the CDR3 is TGTGCCAGCAGTGAGACGACAGGGAACTCCTACGAGCAGTACTTC.

This clonotype was counted ten times or more. The chain joins TRBV11-3 to TRBJ2-1, with TRBD2 matching over 8 bases. The CDR3 covers 19 residues. After removal of 3 bases from V and 0 bases from J, the junction contained 13 bases not matched to a gene. Germline values: CDR1 SGHNT, CDR2 YENEEA. The CDR3 nucleotides read TGTGCCAGCAGCTTCGTAGCGGGACTAATCAGCAGCTCCTACAATGAGCAGTTCTTC. It is translated as CASSFVAGLISSSYNEQFF.

This clonotype was counted many times. The chain couples TRBV7-2 to TRBJ2-3, with unresolved D. Germline CDR1 reads SGHTA; CDR2 reads FQGNSA. Trimming shortened V by 3 bases and J by 10 bases, and 14 bases separated the two germline ends. This CDR3 spans 13 amino acids. CDR3 nucleotides: TGTGCCAGCAGCTTTAGCTCCCCCGAGGCGCAGTATTTT. Protein sequence: CASSFSSPEAQYF.

The genes are TRBV20-1 and TRBJ1-1, with TRBD1 matching 8 bases. CDR3 length equals 13 residues. The germline V gene has CDR1 DFQATT and CDR2 SNEGSKA (reference sequence). The junction had 12 bases not matched to a gene; V was cut back by 6 bases and J by 9 bases. CDR3 nucleotides: TGCAGTGCAGGCCAGGGGGCTCGGGAAAAAGCTTTCTTT. Translated, it gives CSAGQGAREKAFF.

This clonotype has a count of ten or more. This chain joins TRBV12-3 or TRBV12-4 and TRBJ2-5; 12 positions match TRBD2. V trimming: 8 bases; J trimming: 2 bases; junction bases outside the gene matches: 0. The CDR3 covers 13 residues. CDR3 DNA: TGTGCCAGCGGACTAGCGGGGCAAGAGACCCAGTACTTC. It yields the protein CASGLAGQETQYF.

This clonotype was observed many times. The chain links TRBV27 to TRBJ2-7; TRBD1 matches 7 bases. Germline CDR1 reads MNHEY; CDR2 reads SMNVEV (reference sequence). The CDR3 is 14 residues long. Losses at the gene ends were 3 bases for V and 7 bases for J; bases not matched to a gene: 9. The CDR3: CASSFAGGSREQYF. In DNA form, the CDR3 reads TGTGCCAGCAGTTTCGCAGGGGGTTCTCGGGAGCAGTACTTC.

This clonotype was seen many times. This CDR3 is CASSEAHQVGEKLFF. In DNA, the CDR3 is TGTGCCAGCAGTGAAGCCCATCAAGTGGGTGAAAAACTGTTTTTT. The rearrangement uses TRBV6-1 and TRBJ1-4; unclear D gene. CDR1 and CDR2 (germline): MNHNS, SASEGT. The V end was cut by 0 bases, the J end by 7 bases, with 12 bases between. There are 15 residues in the CDR3.

This clonotype was recorded at least ten times. The chain links TRBV12-3 or TRBV12-4 to TRBJ1-1, with unresolved D. Deletions cut 3 bases from V and 1 base from J, with 9 bases between. The CDR3 sequence is 14 residues long. CDR3 DNA: TGTGCCAGCAGTTTGGCACGAGGGAACACTGAAGCTTTCTTT. Translated: CASSLARGNTEAFF.

The sample holds many counts of this clonotype. This chain uses TRBV7-2 with TRBJ2-3; TRBD2 matches at 9 bases. Germline assignment: CDR1 SGHTA and CDR2 FQGNSA. The CDR3 spans 16 residues. The ends lost 1 base at V and 4 bases at J; junction bases unmatched: 6. The CDR3 coding sequence is TGTGCCAGCAGCTTAGAAGGCGGGAGGGTCGCAGATACGCAGTATTTT. Amino acids: CASSLEGGRVADTQYF.

This clonotype showed up just a few times. This chain joins TRBV4-1 and TRBJ2-3; D is possibly TRBD1 or TRBD2 (6 bases each). The germline V and J ends were trimmed by 1 base and 5 bases, with 10 bases remaining between them. Germline V CDR1 and CDR2: MGHRA, YSYEKL. CDR3 length: 14 residues. The CDR3 nucleotides read TGCGCCAGCAGCCAAGGAGGGGGGCAAGATACGCAGTATTTT. Residues: CASSQGGGQDTQYF.

This clonotype turned up a few times. The chain is built from TRBV7-2 and TRBJ2-4, with 13 bases fitting TRBD2. V dropped 4 bases and J dropped 6; count of bases not matched to a gene: 9. The CDR3 is 17 amino acids. The germline V gene has CDR1 SGHTA and CDR2 FQGNSA. The CDR3 nucleotides are TGTGCCAGCAGCTCCGGACTAGCGGGAGCCGCTGGAAACATTCAGTACTTC. This translates into CASSSGLAGAAGNIQYF.

The chain combines TRBV20-1 with TRBJ2-1; 10 bases fit TRBD1. Germline values: CDR1 DFQATT, CDR2 SNEGSKA (reference sequence). This CDR3 is built from 15 residues. V lost 0 bases to trimming and J lost 8 bases; unmatched junction nucleotides: 7. CDR3 sequence: CSARDWGQGWDEQFF. CDR3 DNA sequence: TGCAGTGCTAGAGATTGGGGACAGGGGTGGGATGAGCAGTTCTTC.

In this sample, this clonotype turned up many times. The V call is TRBV30, the J call TRBJ1-2; D gene unclear. Germline V gives CDR1 GTSNPN, CDR2 SVGIG (reference sequence). CDR3 size: 11 residues. V was shortened by 7 bases and J by 4 bases, with 10 bases between the two germline ends. The CDR3 here is CASDWSYGYTF. The CDR3 DNA sequence: TGTGCCTCTGACTGGAGCTATGGCTACACCTTC.

The chain uses TRBV12-3 or TRBV12-4 and TRBJ2-1; 8 bases line up with TRBD1. This CDR3 region has 15 residues. V was clipped by 6 bases and J by 10 bases; unmatched bases: 14. CDR3 loop: CASRQTGVVRWEQFF. The CDR3 DNA is TGTGCCAGCAGACAGACAGGGGTCGTCCGATGGGAGCAGTTCTTC.

This clonotype was recorded at least ten times. The chain has TRBV11-2 and TRBJ1-1; a weak D match, TRBD1 (5 bases). From germline, CDR1 is SGHAT and CDR2 FQNNGV. V lost 5 bases and J 0 bases, leaving 16 bases between the germline ends. The CDR3 extends over 16 amino acids. This CDR3 reads CASSPRDGTMNTEAFF. CDR3 DNA sequence: TGTGCCAGCAGCCCGAGGGACGGAACCATGAACACTGAAGCTTTCTTT.

This clonotype was seen ten or more times. The CDR3: CASSRHRETPYNEQFF. The CDR3 nucleotides are TGTGCCAGCAGCCGACACAGGGAGACCCCCTACAATGAGCAGTTCTTC. The chain recombines TRBV7-8 with TRBJ2-1; tentative D call: TRBD1 (6 bases). The CDR3 is made up of 16 amino acids. V lost 5 bases and J 2 bases, leaving 16 bases between the germline ends. Germline lookup yields CDR1 SGHVS and CDR2 FQNEAQ.

The rearrangement uses TRBV19 and TRBJ2-1, with D hard to call. Trimming removed 1 base at V and 8 bases at J, with 6 bases between. This CDR3 spans 12 amino acids. CDR1 is LNHDA, CDR2 SQIVND, per germline (reference sequence). CDR3 sequence: CASSIGWDEQFF. CDR3 nucleotide sequence: TGTGCCAGTAGTATAGGTTGGGATGAGCAGTTCTTC. The full variable domain, rest sourced from reference TRBV19 and TRBJ2-1, is DGGITQSPKYLFRKEGQNVTLSCEQNLNHDAMYWYRQDPGQGLRLIYYSQIVNDFQKGDIAEGYSVSREKKESFPLTVTSAQKNPTAFYLCASSIGWDEQFFGPGTRLTVL.

This clonotype was counted ten times or more. The chain uses TRBV28 and TRBJ1-1; D may be TRBD1 (5 bases). The germline V gene has CDR1 MDHEN and CDR2 SYDVKM. V lost 6 bases, J lost 11 bases, and 19 bases lay in between. CDR3 length equals 13 residues. CDR3 DNA sequence: TGTGCCAGCAGCCTCCAGGGCCTGCTTGGGGCTTTCTTT. This sequence encodes CASSLQGLLGAFF.

This clonotype was detected a few times. The J gene is TRBJ2-3, the V gene TRBV19, with TRBD2 as a possible D gene (5 bases). Germline V gives CDR1 LNHDA, CDR2 SQIVND (reference sequence). This CDR3 contains 13 residues. V lost 5 bases, J lost 6 bases, and 12 bases lay in between. CDR3 loop: CASSVGVADTQYF. In DNA form, the CDR3 reads TGTGCCAGTAGTGTCGGGGTTGCGGATACGCAGTATTTT.

Note on this clonotype: A much larger clone is a single base away; this may be a read error. This rearrangement joins TRBV2 to TRBJ2-1; D is unresolved. The last part of the DNA fits TRBJ2-7 better; the J call may be wrong. This CDR3 is 14 amino acids long. Per the germline V gene, CDR1 is SNHLY and CDR2 is FYNNEI. The DNA for the CDR3 is TGTGCCAGCAAGCGTCTAAGCTCCTACAATGAGCAGTACTTC. Protein sequence: CASKRLSSYNEQYF.

This clonotype has a count of ten or more. The V call is TRBV18, the J call TRBJ2-1, with D perhaps matching TRBD2 (5 bases). Germline values: CDR1 KGHSH, CDR2 LQKENI. Trimming shortened V by 6 bases and J by 8 bases, and 14 bases separated the two germline ends. The CDR3 extends over 13 amino acids. The CDR3 nucleotides are TGTGCCAGCTCGGCCTCGGGGTCCCATGAGCAGTTCTTC. Its protein is CASSASGSHEQFF.

This clonotype appeared a few times. The rearrangement links TRBV24-1 to TRBJ2-6, with D hard to call. Germline lookup yields CDR1 KGHDR and CDR2 SFDVKD. This CDR3 region has 16 residues. The V and J ends lost 3 bases and 0 bases respectively, with 8 bases between them. Here the CDR3 DNA reads TGTGCCACCAGTGATCACGGAATCTCTGGGGCCAACGTCCTGACTTTC. It is translated as CATSDHGISGANVLTF.